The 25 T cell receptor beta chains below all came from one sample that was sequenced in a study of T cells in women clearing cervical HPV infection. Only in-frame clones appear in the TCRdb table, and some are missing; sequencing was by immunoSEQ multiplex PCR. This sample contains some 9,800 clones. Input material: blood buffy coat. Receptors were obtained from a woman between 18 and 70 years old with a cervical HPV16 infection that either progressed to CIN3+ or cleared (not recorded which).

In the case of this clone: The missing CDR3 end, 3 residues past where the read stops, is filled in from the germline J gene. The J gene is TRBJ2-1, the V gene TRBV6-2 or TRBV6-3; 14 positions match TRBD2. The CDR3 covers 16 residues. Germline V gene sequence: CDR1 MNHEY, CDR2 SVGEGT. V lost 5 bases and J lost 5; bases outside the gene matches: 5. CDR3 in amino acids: CASSPGLAGVHNEQFF. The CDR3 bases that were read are TGTGCCAGCAGTCCGGGACTAGCGGGGGTACACAATGAG.

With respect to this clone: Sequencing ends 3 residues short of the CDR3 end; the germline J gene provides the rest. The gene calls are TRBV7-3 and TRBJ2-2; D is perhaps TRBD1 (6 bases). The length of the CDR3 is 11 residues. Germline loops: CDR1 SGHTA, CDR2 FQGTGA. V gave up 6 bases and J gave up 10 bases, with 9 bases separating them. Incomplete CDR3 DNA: TGTGCCAGCAGACAGGGTGTGGAG. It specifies CASRQGVE. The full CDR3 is CASRQGVELFF.

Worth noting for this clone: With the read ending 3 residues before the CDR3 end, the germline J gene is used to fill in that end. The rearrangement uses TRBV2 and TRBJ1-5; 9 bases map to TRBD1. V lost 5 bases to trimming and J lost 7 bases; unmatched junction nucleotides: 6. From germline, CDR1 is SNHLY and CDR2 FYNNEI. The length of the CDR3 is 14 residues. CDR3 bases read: TGTGCCAGCAGTCCGGGACAGGGCAGGCAGCCC. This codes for CASSPGQGRQP. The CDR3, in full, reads CASSPGQGRQPQHF.

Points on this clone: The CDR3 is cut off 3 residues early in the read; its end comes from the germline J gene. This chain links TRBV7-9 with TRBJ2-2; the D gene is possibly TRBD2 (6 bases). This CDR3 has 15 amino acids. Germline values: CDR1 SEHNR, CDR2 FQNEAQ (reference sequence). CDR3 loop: CASAFAGFANEKLFF. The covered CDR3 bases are TGTGCCAGCGCTTTCGCGGGGTTTGCTAATGAAAAG.

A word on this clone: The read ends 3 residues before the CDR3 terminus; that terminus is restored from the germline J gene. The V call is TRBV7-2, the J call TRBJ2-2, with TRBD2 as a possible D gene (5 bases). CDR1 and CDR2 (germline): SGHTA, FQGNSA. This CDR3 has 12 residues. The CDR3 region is CASSPGIPALFF. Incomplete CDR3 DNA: TGTGCCAGCAGCCCGGGGATTCCGGCG.

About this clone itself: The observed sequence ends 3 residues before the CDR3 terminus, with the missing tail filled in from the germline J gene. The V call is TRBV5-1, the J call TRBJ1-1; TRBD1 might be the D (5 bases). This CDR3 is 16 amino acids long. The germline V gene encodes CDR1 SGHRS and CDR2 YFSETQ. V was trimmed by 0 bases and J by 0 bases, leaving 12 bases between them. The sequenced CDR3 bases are TGCGCCAGCAGCTTGGGTGGGGCCTGGATGAACACTGAA. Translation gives CASSLGGAWMNTE. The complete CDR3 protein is CASSLGGAWMNTEAFF.

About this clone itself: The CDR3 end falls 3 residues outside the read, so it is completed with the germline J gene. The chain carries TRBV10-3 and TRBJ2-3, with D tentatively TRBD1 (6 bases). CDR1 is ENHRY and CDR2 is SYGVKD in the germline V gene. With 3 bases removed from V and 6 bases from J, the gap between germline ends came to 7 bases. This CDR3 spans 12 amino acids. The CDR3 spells CAISDQGDTQYF. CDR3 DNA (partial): TGTGCCATCAGTGACCAGGGGGATACG.

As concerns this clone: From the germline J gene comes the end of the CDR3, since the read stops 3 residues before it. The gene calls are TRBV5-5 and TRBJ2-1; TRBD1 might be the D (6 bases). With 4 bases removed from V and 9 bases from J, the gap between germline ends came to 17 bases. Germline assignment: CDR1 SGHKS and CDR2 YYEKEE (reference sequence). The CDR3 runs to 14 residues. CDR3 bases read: TGTGCCAGCAGCGAACGGGACACAATATTTGAG. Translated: CASSERDTIFE. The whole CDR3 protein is CASSERDTIFEQFF.

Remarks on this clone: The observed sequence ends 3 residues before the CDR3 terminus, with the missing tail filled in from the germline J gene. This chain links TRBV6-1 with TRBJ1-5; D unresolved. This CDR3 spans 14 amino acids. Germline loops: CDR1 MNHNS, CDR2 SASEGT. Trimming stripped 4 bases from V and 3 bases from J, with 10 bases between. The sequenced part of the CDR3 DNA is TGTGCCAGCAGTGGGTACAGCTCCAATCAGCCC. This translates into CASSGYSSNQP. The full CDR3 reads CASSGYSSNQPQHF.

The DNA read from the CDR3 is TGCAGTGCTAGACCCAGGGGGAACACTGAA. Translating it yields CSARPRGNTE. The full CDR3 reads CSARPRGNTEAFF. The chain employs TRBV20-1 and TRBJ1-1; TRBD1 is a possible D gene (6 bases). The CDR3 end falls 3 residues outside the read, so it is completed with the germline J gene. Deletions cut 2 bases from V and 1 base from J, with 8 bases between. CDR3 size: 13 residues. CDR1 DFQATT and CDR2 SNEGSKA come from the germline V gene (reference sequence).

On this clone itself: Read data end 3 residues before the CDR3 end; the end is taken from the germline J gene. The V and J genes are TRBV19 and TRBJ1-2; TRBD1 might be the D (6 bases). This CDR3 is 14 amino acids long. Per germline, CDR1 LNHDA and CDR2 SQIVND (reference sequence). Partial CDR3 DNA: TGTGCCAGTACCCAGGCCAGGGGTGGGGATACC. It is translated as CASTQARGGDT. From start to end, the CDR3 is CASTQARGGDTYTF.

Partial CDR3 DNA: TGTGCCAGCAGCGACAATCCGGGGGCTAATGAAAAA. This codes for CASSDNPGANEK. The entire CDR3 protein reads CASSDNPGANEKLFF. This sequence joins TRBV7-6 and TRBJ1-4; D possibly corresponds to TRBD1 (5 bases). The read terminates 3 residues ahead of where the CDR3 ends, so the germline J gene completes it. Germline V gene lookup returns CDR1 SGHVS and CDR2 FNYEAQ. The V end was cut by 5 bases, the J end by 3 bases, with 13 bases between. The CDR3 totals 15 residues.

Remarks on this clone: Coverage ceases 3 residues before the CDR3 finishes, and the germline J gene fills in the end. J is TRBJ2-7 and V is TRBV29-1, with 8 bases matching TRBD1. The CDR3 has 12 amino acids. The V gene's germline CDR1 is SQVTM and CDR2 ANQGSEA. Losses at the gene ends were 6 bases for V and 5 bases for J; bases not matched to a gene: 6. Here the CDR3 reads CSVKTGVDEQYF. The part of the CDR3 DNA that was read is TGCAGCGTCAAGACAGGGGTGGACGAG.

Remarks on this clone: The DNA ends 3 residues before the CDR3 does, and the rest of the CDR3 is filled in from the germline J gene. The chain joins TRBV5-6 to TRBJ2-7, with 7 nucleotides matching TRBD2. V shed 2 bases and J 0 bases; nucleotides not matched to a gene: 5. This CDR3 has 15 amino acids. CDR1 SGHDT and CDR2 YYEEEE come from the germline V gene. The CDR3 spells CASSLLGLHSYEQYF. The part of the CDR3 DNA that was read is TGTGCCAGCAGCTTACTGGGACTACACTCCTACGAG.

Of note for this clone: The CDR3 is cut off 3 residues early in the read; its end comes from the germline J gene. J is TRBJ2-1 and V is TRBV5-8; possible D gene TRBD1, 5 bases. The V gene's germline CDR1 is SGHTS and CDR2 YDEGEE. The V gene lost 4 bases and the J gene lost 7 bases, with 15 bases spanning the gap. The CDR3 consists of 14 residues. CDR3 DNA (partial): TGTGCCAGCAGCCGGCCCCAGGGAAGGAATGAG. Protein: CASSRPQGRNE. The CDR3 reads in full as CASSRPQGRNEQFF.

The CDR3 loop is CASSLVASYEQYF. The sequenced part of the CDR3 DNA is TGCGCCAGCAGTCTGGTGGCTTCCTACGAG. V is TRBV5-1 and J is TRBJ2-7; D gene uncertain. Read coverage stops 3 residues before the CDR3 terminus; the germline J gene supplies the remainder. Between the trimmed V and J ends, which lost 5 bases and 1 base, there was a span of 10 bases. The CDR3 sequence is 13 residues long. Per the germline V gene, CDR1 is SGHRS and CDR2 is YFSETQ. The full variable domain, with the rest looked up from reference TRBV5-1 and TRBJ2-7, is KAGVTQTPRYLIKTRGQQVTLSCSPISGHRSVSWYQQTPGQGLQFLFEYFSETQRNKGNFPGRFSGRQFSNSRSEMNVSTLELGDSALYLCASSLVASYEQYFGPGTRLTVT.

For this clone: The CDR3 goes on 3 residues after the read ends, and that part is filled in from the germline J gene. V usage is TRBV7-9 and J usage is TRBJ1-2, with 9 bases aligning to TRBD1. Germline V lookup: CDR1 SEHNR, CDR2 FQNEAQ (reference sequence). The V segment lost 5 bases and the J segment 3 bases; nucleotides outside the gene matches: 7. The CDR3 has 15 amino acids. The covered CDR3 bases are TGTGCCAGCAGCATTATGACAGGGGGGTACTATGGC. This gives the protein CASSIMTGGYYG. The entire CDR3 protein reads CASSIMTGGYYGYTF.

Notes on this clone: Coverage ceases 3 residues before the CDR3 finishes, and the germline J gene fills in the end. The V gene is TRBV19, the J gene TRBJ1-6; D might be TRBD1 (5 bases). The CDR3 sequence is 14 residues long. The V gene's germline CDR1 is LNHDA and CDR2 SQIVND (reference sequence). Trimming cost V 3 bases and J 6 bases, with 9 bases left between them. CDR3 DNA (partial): TGTGCCAGTAGTATCGGGGGTTTTAATTCACCC. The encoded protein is CASSIGGFNSP. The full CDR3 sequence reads CASSIGGFNSPLHF.

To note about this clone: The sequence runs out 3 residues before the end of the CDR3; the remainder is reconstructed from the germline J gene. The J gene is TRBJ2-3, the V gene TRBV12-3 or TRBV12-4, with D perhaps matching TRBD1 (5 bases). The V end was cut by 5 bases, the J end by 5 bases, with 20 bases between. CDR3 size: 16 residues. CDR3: CASSPRGTHWGDTQYF. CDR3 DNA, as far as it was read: TGTGCCAGCAGTCCAAGGGGCACGCATTGGGGAGATACG.

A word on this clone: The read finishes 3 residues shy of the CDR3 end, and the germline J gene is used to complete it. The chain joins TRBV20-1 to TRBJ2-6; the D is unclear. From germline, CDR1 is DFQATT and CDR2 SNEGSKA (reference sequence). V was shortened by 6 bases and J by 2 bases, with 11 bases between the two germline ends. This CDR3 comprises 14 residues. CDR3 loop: CSAVGFTGANVLTF. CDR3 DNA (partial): TGCAGTGCCGTAGGGTTCACTGGGGCCAACGTC.

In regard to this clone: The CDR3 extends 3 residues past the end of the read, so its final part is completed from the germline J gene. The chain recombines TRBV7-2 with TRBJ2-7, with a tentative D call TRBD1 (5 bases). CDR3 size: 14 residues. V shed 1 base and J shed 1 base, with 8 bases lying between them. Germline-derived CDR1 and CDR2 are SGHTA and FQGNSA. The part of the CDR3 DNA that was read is TGTGCCAGCAGCTTAGGGGGCGCTTCCTACGAG. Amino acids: CASSLGGASYE. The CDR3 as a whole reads CASSLGGASYEQYF. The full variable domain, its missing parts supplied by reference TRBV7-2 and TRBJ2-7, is GAGVSQSPSNKVTEKGKDVELRCDPISGHTALYWYRQSLGQGLEFLIYFQGNSAPDKSGLPSDRFSAERTGGSVSTLTIQRTQQEDSAVYLCASSLGGASYEQYFGPGTRLTVT.

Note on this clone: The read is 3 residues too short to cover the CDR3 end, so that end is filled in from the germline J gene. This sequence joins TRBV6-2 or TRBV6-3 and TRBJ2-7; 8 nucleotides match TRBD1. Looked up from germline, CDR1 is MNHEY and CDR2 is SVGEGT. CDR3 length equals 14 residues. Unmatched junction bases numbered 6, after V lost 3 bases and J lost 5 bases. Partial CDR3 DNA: TGTGCCAGCAGTTATTACAGGGGGAATGACGAG. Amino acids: CASSYYRGNDE. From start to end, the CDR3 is CASSYYRGNDEQYF.

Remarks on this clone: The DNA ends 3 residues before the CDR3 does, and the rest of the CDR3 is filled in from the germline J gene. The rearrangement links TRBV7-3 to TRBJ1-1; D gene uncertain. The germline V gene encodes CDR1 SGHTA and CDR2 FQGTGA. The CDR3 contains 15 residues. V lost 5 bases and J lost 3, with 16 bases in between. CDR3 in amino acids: CASSPTVGEYTEAFF. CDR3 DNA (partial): TGTGCCAGCAGCCCAACCGTCGGGGAGTACACTGAA.

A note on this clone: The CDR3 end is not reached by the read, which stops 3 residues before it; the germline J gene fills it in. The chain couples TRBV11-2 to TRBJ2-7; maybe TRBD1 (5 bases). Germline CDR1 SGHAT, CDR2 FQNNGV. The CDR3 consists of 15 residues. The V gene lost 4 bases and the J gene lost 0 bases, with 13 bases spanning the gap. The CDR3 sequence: CASSWGPRTSYEQYF. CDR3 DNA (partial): TGTGCCAGCAGCTGGGGCCCAAGGACCTCCTACGAG.

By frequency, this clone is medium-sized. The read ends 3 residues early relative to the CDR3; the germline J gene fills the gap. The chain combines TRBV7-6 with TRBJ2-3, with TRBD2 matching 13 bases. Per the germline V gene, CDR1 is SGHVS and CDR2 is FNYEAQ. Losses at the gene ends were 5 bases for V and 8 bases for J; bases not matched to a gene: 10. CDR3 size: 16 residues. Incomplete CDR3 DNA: TGTGCCAGCAGCCCCGGACTAGCGGGGGTCGTAGCTACG. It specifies CASSPGLAGVVAT. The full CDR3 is CASSPGLAGVVATQYF.